Shown below are 4 T cell receptor beta chains from a single sample sequenced in a study of T cells after yellow fever vaccination. TCRdb reanalysed the 5' RACE reads using MiXCR and keeps one entry per CDR3 protein. The repertoire consists of some 290,000 distinct CDR3 sequences, with around a tenth occurring once and the leading ten covering under 4%. The sequences come from CD4+ T cells sorted from PBMCs, collected 45 days after the yellow fever booster vaccination. All receptors come from a man in his late teens or twenties who received the YFV17D yellow fever vaccine.

The rearrangement joins TRBV4-2 to TRBJ2-1; the D gene is possibly TRBD1 (5 bases). Trimming cost V 10 bases and J 3 bases, with 10 bases left between them. CDR1 and CDR2 from the germline V gene are LGHNA and YNFKEQ. CDR3 size: 12 residues. CDR3 region: CATQGVYNEQFF. The DNA for the CDR3 is TGTGCCACCCAGGGTGTCTACAATGAGCAGTTCTTC.

J is TRBJ1-1 and V is TRBV18; unclear D gene. Germline values: CDR1 KGHSH, CDR2 LQKENI. V lost 6 bases to trimming and J lost 0 bases, with 5 bases between them. This CDR3 comprises 12 residues. CDR3 nucleotide sequence: TGTGCCAGCTCTCCAATGAACACTGAAGCTTTCTTT. Its translation: CASSPMNTEAFF.

This clonotype was seen a few times. The chain is built from TRBV4-3 and TRBJ2-6; unclear D gene. The CDR3 has 15 amino acids. In germline, CDR1 is LGHNA, CDR2 YSLEER. Trimming removed 2 bases at V and 0 bases at J, with 5 bases between. In nucleotides, the CDR3 is TGCGCCAGCAGCCAACGAACCTCTGGGGCCAACGTCCTGACTTTC. As protein: CASSQRTSGANVLTF.

This clonotype has a handful of counts. This chain uses TRBV23-1 with TRBJ1-5; a weak D match, TRBD1 (5 bases). TRBV23-1 is known as an ORF, though its function is uncertain. This CDR3 has 18 amino acids. V lost 1 base and J 0 bases, leaving 16 bases between the germline ends. CDR3 DNA sequence: TGCGCCAGCAGTCAATTTTCGGACACCACTTATAGCAATCAGCCCCAGCATTTT. This translates into CASSQFSDTTYSNQPQHF.